This TCR beta chain was recovered during a study of vaccination effects on CD4 cells after COVID-19. Per the germline V gene, CDR1 is SGHRS and CDR2 is YFSETQ. J lost 5 bases, V lost 6 bases, and 8 bases had no gene match. The CDR3 length is 14 residues. Sequencing was performed with immunoSEQ multiplex PCR; in TCRdb, only in-frame clones are kept and a portion is missing. Among 14,000 or so clones, 60% to 85% were seen once, and the ten largest hold 29%. Points on this clone: The antigen is undetermined.

Sequencing was preceded by expansion of antigen-specific CD4+ T cells with viral peptide pools in the ViraFEST assay. After less than 11 days in culture, the CD4+ T cells were isolated. The person had a PCR-confirmed SARS-CoV-2 infection during March to December 2020. Two-dose vaccination with either BNT162b2 or mRNA-1273 was given to the participants. On days 3 and 7, fresh IL-2 medium replaced half the medium. The material was CD4+ T cells from PBMCs cultured with HCoV-NL63 spike peptides, obtained after COVID-19 vaccination. The TCR sequence derives from a human donor who had a prior SARS-CoV-2 infection. The rearrangement links TRBV5-1 to TRBJ2-7, with TRBD2 matching 10 bases. The CDR3 protein is CASNLGLASDEQYF. The CDR3 DNA reads TGCGCCAGCAACCTGGGACTAGCGAGCGACGAGCAGTACTTC.